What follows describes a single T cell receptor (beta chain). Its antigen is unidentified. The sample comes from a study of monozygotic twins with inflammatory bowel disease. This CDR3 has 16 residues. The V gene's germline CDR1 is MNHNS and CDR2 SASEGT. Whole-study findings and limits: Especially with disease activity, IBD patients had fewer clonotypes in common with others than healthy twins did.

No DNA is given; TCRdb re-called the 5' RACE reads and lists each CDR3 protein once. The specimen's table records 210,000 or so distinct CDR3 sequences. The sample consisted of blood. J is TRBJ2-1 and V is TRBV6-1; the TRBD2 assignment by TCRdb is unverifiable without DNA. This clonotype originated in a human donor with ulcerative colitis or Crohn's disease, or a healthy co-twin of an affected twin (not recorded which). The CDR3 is CASRDRAGGPYNEQFF.